This note documents a single TCR beta chain sequence. TCRdb passed the RACE reads through MiXCR, listing each CDR3 protein once. This table has about 57,000 distinct CDR3 sequences, about 9.6% appearing once. The sample comes from a study of human T cells and chemical hapten exposure. Across the whole study: Sensitizing treatment utilized 2% DPC over a roughly 2 cm by roughly 2 cm portion of upper inner arm skin.

This CDR3 contains 15 residues. The V gene's germline CDR1 is SGHTA and CDR2 FQGNSA. After removal of 5 bases from V and 8 bases from J, the junction contained 14 bases not matched to a gene. Time point meaning: patch test 1, 2 weeks after DPC sensitization. Specified treatment: therapeutic diphenylcyclopropenone sensitization with weekly scalp DPC. Unfractionated whole blood yielded total RNA. The clonotype was recovered from a woman between 40 and 50 years old with alopecia areata. Some clones in this sample may be carry-over from other donors' samples. The gene calls are TRBV7-2 and TRBJ1-2; TRBD1 matches 7 bases. Sequenced material: whole blood, taken in connection with sensitization to the hapten diphenylcyclopropenone (DPC). CDR3 bases: TGTGCCAGCAGCCCCCGGGACAGTCCCAGGAAGGGCTACACCTTC. It translates to CASSPRDSPRKGYTF.